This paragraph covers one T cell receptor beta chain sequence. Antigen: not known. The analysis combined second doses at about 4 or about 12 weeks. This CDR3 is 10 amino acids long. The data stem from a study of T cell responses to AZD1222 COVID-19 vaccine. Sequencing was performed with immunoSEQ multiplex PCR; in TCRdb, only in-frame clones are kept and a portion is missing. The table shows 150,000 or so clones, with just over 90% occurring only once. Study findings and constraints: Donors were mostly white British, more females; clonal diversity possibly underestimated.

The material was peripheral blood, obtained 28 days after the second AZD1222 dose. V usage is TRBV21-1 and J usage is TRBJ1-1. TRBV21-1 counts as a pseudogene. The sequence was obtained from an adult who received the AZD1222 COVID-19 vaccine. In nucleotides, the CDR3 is TGTGCCAGCAGCAAAACTGAAGCTTTCTTT. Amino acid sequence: CASSKTEAFF.